The clone carrying this T cell receptor beta chain was observed many times. Its antigen remains unknown. TCRdb independently ran MiXCR on the 5' RACE reads; one entry per CDR3 protein. In the table there are roughly 81,000 distinct CDR3 sequences, roughly 12% of which are singletons. This sample is drawn from a study of early T cells in non-severe SARS-CoV-2 infection. Whole-study results and caveats: VDJdb matches were skewed toward anti-spike CD8 T cell responses.

Sequencing input: whole blood. This sequence was found in an adult who was a healthcare worker with PCR-confirmed SARS-CoV-2 infection or an uninfected control (not recorded which).

The CDR3 loop is CASSQAGTGARSTEAFF. The CDR3 coding sequence is TGTGCCAGCAGCCAAGCCGGGACAGGGGCTCGAAGTACTGAAGCTTTCTTT. V is TRBV3-1 and J is TRBJ1-1; 10 bases fit TRBD1. Trimming removed 1 base from V and 5 bases from J; junction bases left unmatched: 10. Germline CDR1 is LGHDT and CDR2 is YNNKEL (reference sequence). The CDR3 runs 17 residues.